The 2 T cell receptor beta chains given below trace back to one sample, sequenced in a study of cytomegalovirus exposure and HLA in healthy donors. Only in-frame clones appear in the TCRdb table, and some are missing; sequencing was by immunoSEQ multiplex PCR. Of some 170,000 clones in the sample, about 90% were seen once. The specimen was PBMCs. The receptors come from a woman under 30 in good health and CMV-seropositive.

This chain links TRBV11-2 with TRBJ2-5; 7 bases align to TRBD2. The CDR3 consists of 14 residues. Germline CDR1 and CDR2: SGHAT and FQNNGV. V lost 1 base to trimming and J lost 5 bases; unmatched junction nucleotides: 4. The CDR3 DNA follows: TGTGCCAGCAGCTTAGTGACTAGCTGGGAGACCCAGTACTTC. Protein: CASSLVTSWETQYF. Variable domain in full (rest from reference TRBV11-2 and TRBJ2-5): EAGVAQSPRYKIIEKRQSVAFWCNPISGHATLYWYQQILGQGPKLLIQFQNNGVVDDSQLPKDRFSAERLKGVDSTLKIQPAKLEDSAVYLCASSLVTSWETQYFGPGTRLLVL.

The CDR3 region is CASSYETGGFSYEQYF. DNA for the CDR3: TGTGCCAGCAGCTACGAGACAGGGGGTTTCTCCTACGAGCAGTACTTC. The gene calls are TRBV13 and TRBJ2-7; 9 bases match TRBD1. The CDR3 is 16 residues long. The germline V gene encodes CDR1 PRHDT and CDR2 FYEKMQ (reference sequence). Trimming took 4 bases from V and 0 from J; bases not matched to a gene: 7.